This T cell receptor (beta chain) stems from a study of T cell repertoires in cytomegalovirus infection. Study at large: CMV epitopes, recently identified HLA-C-restricted and well-studied HLA-B-restricted, were used. Public TCR beta signatures indicated both CMV infection and matching HLA type. General study results and limits: Within the response measured ex vivo, HLA-C-restricted CMV-specific TCR beta clonotypes were dominant.

TCRdb recomputed calls from the reads with MiXCR, one row per CDR3 protein. The sample carries approximately 600,000 distinct CDR3 sequences, roughly 43% recorded once. With respect to this clonotype: Its target is unknown. One junction end disagrees with the germline gene, perhaps due to a read error.

The receptor comes from a human donor in good health (CMV status not recorded). Some clones in this sample may be carry-over from other donors' samples. This specimen consisted of cultured PBMCs, obtained from culture after CMV antigen stimulation.

The CDR3 DNA sequence: TGTGCCAGCAGCGCGGAAACGGGACAGGCCACACATACGCAGTATTTT. Translated, it gives CASSAETGQATHTQYF. The chain is built from TRBV5-4 and TRBJ2-3, with 8 bases matching TRBD1. This CDR3 contains 16 residues. Germline CDR1 and CDR2: SGHNT and YYREEE (reference sequence).